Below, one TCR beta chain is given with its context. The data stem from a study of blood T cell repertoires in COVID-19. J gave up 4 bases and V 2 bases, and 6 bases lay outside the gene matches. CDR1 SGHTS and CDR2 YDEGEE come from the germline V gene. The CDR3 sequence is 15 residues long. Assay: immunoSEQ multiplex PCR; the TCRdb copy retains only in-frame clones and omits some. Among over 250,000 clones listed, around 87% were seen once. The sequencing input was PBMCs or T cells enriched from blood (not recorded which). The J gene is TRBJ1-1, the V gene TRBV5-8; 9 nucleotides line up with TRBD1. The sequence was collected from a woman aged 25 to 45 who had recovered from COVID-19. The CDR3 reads CASSFEQGAVTEAFF. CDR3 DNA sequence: TGTGCCAGCAGCTTCGAACAGGGGGCGGTCACTGAAGCTTTCTTT. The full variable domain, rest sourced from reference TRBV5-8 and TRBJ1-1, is EAGVTQSPTHLIKTRGQQATLRCSPISGHTSVYWYQQALGLGLQFLLWYDEGEERNRGNFPPRFSGRQFPNYSSELNVNALELEDSALYLCASSFEQGAVTEAFFGQGTRLTVV.